This T cell receptor (beta chain) was identified during a study of shared clonotypes between healthy human individuals. Per the authors' pipeline: Filtering of immunoSEQ junctional sequences could not match full-length read filtering. Sequencing was performed with immunoSEQ multiplex PCR; in TCRdb, only in-frame clones are kept and a portion is missing. That table is the source of V, J and clone size, and D and trimming were worked out from the DNA. The sample has some 2,100,000 clones, about 92% seen once. Naive CD8 cells, CD45RO-negative and positively selected for CCR7, excluded terminally differentiated effector memory CD45RA+ cells. The material sequenced was naive CD8+ T cells from PBMCs. The TCR was taken from a man younger than 35 in good health. Some clones in this sample may be carry-over from other donors' samples.

CDR3 amino acids: CASSPTGLEETQYF. The CDR3 DNA reads TGTGCCAGCAGCCCGACAGGGCTGGAAGAGACCCAGTACTTC. This chain connects TRBV7-9 to TRBJ2-5, with 7 bases matching TRBD1. This CDR3 region has 14 residues. Trimming removed 5 bases from V and 3 bases from J; junction bases left unmatched: 6. Germline loops: CDR1 SEHNR, CDR2 FQNEAQ (reference sequence).